This is a list of T cell receptor beta chains from one sample in a study of blood T cell repertoires in COVID-19. Clones were sequenced by immunoSEQ multiplex PCR, and TCRdb holds only the in-frame ones, with some missing. The sample lists roughly 97,000 clones; approximately 87% were seen once. Material for sequencing was peripheral blood. The source of these receptors is a human donor in a cohort sampled during active COVID-19. Each CDR3 is given with its conserved first and last residue. Each record gives: CDR3 length, clone size, D gene, V gene, J gene, CDR3 protein, CDR3 DNA. D genes are given only for firm matches. For some rows the clone size is stated as once, few or many, or as a class when expanded; others skip it.

len: 15
abundance: .
d_gene: .
v_gene: TRBV7-9
j_gene: TRBJ2-7
CDR3aa: CASSVTGFPTYEQYF
CDR3nt: TGTGCCAGCAGCGTAACAGGATTTCCCACCTACGAGCAGTACTTC

len: 15
abundance: .
d_gene: TRBD1
v_gene: TRBV6-5
j_gene: TRBJ1-1
CDR3aa: CASSYSRSGGTEAFF
CDR3nt: TGTGCCAGCAGTTACTCTAGGTCAGGGGGCACTGAAGCTTTCTTT

len: 13
abundance: .
d_gene: .
v_gene: TRBV6-1
j_gene: TRBJ2-7
CDR3aa: CASSEAHGYEQYF
CDR3nt: TGTGCCAGCAGTGAAGCGCACGGCTACGAGCAGTACTTC

len: 14
abundance: .
d_gene: .
v_gene: TRBV4-3
j_gene: TRBJ1-5
CDR3aa: CASSQGDSNQPQHF
CDR3nt: TGCGCCAGCAGCCAGGGAGATAGCAATCAGCCCCAGCATTTT

len: 13
abundance: few
d_gene: TRBD1
v_gene: TRBV10-1
j_gene: TRBJ2-1
CDR3aa: CASGRQGYNEQFF
CDR3nt: TGCGCCAGCGGCAGACAGGGCTACAATGAGCAGTTCTTC

len: 13
abundance: .
d_gene: TRBD1
v_gene: TRBV19
j_gene: TRBJ2-5
CDR3aa: CATQDRVGETQYF
CDR3nt: TGTGCCACCCAGGACAGGGTTGGTGAGACCCAGTACTTC

len: 15
abundance: .
d_gene: TRBD2
v_gene: TRBV4-3
j_gene: TRBJ2-3
CDR3aa: CASSPLAGEADTQYF
CDR3nt: TGCGCCAGCAGCCCCTTAGCGGGAGAGGCAGATACGCAGTATTTT

len: 12
abundance: .
d_gene: .
v_gene: TRBV12-3/TRBV12-4
j_gene: TRBJ2-3
CDR3aa: CASSFNTDTQYF
CDR3nt: TGTGCCAGCAGTTTTAACACAGATACGCAGTATTTT

len: 14
abundance: .
d_gene: TRBD2
v_gene: TRBV10-3
j_gene: TRBJ2-2
CDR3aa: CAISGGADTGELFF
CDR3nt: TGTGCCATCTCGGGAGGTGCGGACACCGGGGAGCTGTTTTTT

len: 15
abundance: .
d_gene: .
v_gene: TRBV5-1
j_gene: TRBJ2-3
CDR3aa: CASSVRGPHPDTQYF
CDR3nt: TGCGCCAGCAGCGTGCGGGGACCCCATCCAGATACGCAGTATTTT

len: 16
abundance: few
d_gene: TRBD1
v_gene: TRBV27
j_gene: TRBJ2-3
CDR3aa: CASSLEGDSSTDTQYF
CDR3nt: TGTGCCAGCAGTTTAGAGGGGGACAGCAGCACAGATACGCAGTATTTT

len: 15
abundance: .
d_gene: .
v_gene: TRBV4-3
j_gene: TRBJ2-3
CDR3aa: CASSHSGISTDTQYF
CDR3nt: TGCGCCAGCAGCCATAGCGGAATTAGCACAGATACGCAGTATTTT

len: 15
abundance: .
d_gene: .
v_gene: TRBV28
j_gene: TRBJ2-7
CDR3aa: CASTTLGVPSYEQYF
CDR3nt: TGTGCCAGCACCACCTTAGGGGTACCCTCCTACGAGCAGTACTTC

len: 15
abundance: .
d_gene: .
v_gene: TRBV6-2/TRBV6-3
j_gene: TRBJ2-7
CDR3aa: CASSYSVRGSYEQYF
CDR3nt: TGTGCCAGCAGTTACTCGGTCCGGGGTTCCTACGAGCAGTACTTC

len: 15
abundance: .
d_gene: TRBD2
v_gene: TRBV5-1
j_gene: TRBJ2-2
CDR3aa: CASSRDAGDTGELFF
CDR3nt: TGCGCCAGCAGCCGGGACGCGGGAGACACCGGGGAGCTGTTTTTT

len: 12
abundance: .
d_gene: .
v_gene: TRBV29-1
j_gene: TRBJ1-3
CDR3aa: CSVESSGNTIYF
CDR3nt: TGCAGCGTTGAGAGCTCTGGAAACACCATATATTTT

len: 15
abundance: .
d_gene: TRBD2
v_gene: TRBV9
j_gene: TRBJ2-2
CDR3aa: CASSGLAGNTGELFF
CDR3nt: TGTGCCAGCAGCGGACTAGCGGGAAACACCGGGGAGCTGTTTTTT

len: 13
abundance: .
d_gene: .
v_gene: TRBV14
j_gene: TRBJ2-1
CDR3aa: CASRREWENEQFF
CDR3nt: TGTGCCAGCCGACGGGAGTGGGAGAATGAGCAGTTCTTC

len: 13
abundance: .
d_gene: .
v_gene: TRBV6-6
j_gene: TRBJ2-2
CDR3aa: CASSSSYLGELFF
CDR3nt: TGTGCCAGCAGTTCTAGCTATCTCGGGGAGCTGTTTTTT

len: 15
abundance: .
d_gene: .
v_gene: TRBV7-2
j_gene: TRBJ2-1
CDR3aa: CASSLRQGMIDEQFF
CDR3nt: TGTGCCAGCAGCTTAAGGCAGGGTATGATAGATGAGCAGTTCTTC

len: 15
abundance: .
d_gene: .
v_gene: TRBV3-1/TRBV3-2
j_gene: TRBJ2-7
CDR3aa: CASSQDLGESTRLNF
CDR3nt: TGTGCCAGCAGCCAAGATCTCGGGGAATCGACTCGCCTTAACTTC

len: 18
abundance: .
d_gene: TRBD2
v_gene: TRBV5-1
j_gene: TRBJ2-3
CDR3aa: CASSLAPSGTISTDTQYF
CDR3nt: TGCGCCAGCAGCTTGGCCCCTAGCGGGACCATTAGCACAGATACGCAGTATTTT

len: 15
abundance: few
d_gene: TRBD1
v_gene: TRBV29-1
j_gene: TRBJ2-7
CDR3aa: CSVEGGQGATNEQYF
CDR3nt: TGCAGCGTTGAAGGGGGACAGGGTGCTACCAACGAGCAGTACTTC

len: 16
abundance: .
d_gene: TRBD1
v_gene: TRBV7-2
j_gene: TRBJ1-1
CDR3aa: CASSLAGQGFGTEAFF
CDR3nt: TGTGCCAGCAGCTTGGCCGGACAGGGGTTTGGCACTGAAGCTTTCTTT

len: 17
abundance: .
d_gene: TRBD2
v_gene: TRBV5-1
j_gene: TRBJ2-3
CDR3aa: CASSSLAGQRGTDTQYF
CDR3nt: TGCGCCAGCAGCTCACTAGCGGGACAACGGGGCACAGATACGCAGTATTTT

len: 19
abundance: .
d_gene: .
v_gene: TRBV24-1
j_gene: TRBJ2-7
CDR3aa: CATSEPTFQTSRRSYEQYF
CDR3nt: TGTGCCACCAGTGAACCAACCTTTCAGACATCCCGTCGGTCCTACGAGCAGTACTTC

len: 14
abundance: .
d_gene: TRBD2
v_gene: TRBV19
j_gene: TRBJ2-7
CDR3aa: CASSSGGRFYEQYF
CDR3nt: TGTGCCAGTAGTTCGGGCGGGAGATTTTACGAGCAGTACTTC

len: 19
abundance: .
d_gene: .
v_gene: TRBV20-1
j_gene: TRBJ1-1
CDR3aa: CSASVARQGKTMMNTEAFF
CDR3nt: TGCAGTGCTAGTGTTGCACGGCAGGGGAAGACTATGATGAACACTGAAGCTTTCTTT

len: 14
abundance: .
d_gene: .
v_gene: TRBV5-1
j_gene: TRBJ2-7
CDR3aa: CASGRDRQTYEQYF
CDR3nt: TGCGCCAGCGGGAGGGACAGGCAGACCTACGAGCAGTACTTC

len: 12
abundance: .
d_gene: TRBD1
v_gene: TRBV27
j_gene: TRBJ1-2
CDR3aa: CASSKTGVGYTF
CDR3nt: TGTGCCAGCAGTAAGACAGGGGTTGGCTACACCTTC

len: 15
abundance: .
d_gene: .
v_gene: TRBV27
j_gene: TRBJ1-1
CDR3aa: CASSLGPRGHTEAFF
CDR3nt: TGTGCCAGCAGTTTAGGTCCCAGGGGCCACACTGAAGCTTTCTTT

len: 12
abundance: .
d_gene: .
v_gene: TRBV6-2/TRBV6-3
j_gene: TRBJ2-7
CDR3aa: CASSEEPTSLMF
CDR3nt: TGTGCCAGCAGCGAAGAACCAACTAGCCTGATGTTC

len: 16
abundance: .
d_gene: .
v_gene: TRBV7-2
j_gene: TRBJ2-7
CDR3aa: CASSTEGTRVAYEQYF
CDR3nt: TGTGCCAGCAGCACAGAGGGTACTAGGGTGGCCTACGAGCAGTACTTC

len: 15
abundance: .
d_gene: .
v_gene: TRBV5-6
j_gene: TRBJ1-1
CDR3aa: CASSLTGGGSTEAFF
CDR3nt: TGTGCCAGCAGCTTGACAGGCGGTGGGTCGACTGAAGCTTTCTTT

len: 16
abundance: .
d_gene: .
v_gene: TRBV19
j_gene: TRBJ2-2
CDR3aa: CASSMGRGRDSGELFF
CDR3nt: TGTGCCAGTAGTATGGGCAGGGGTCGGGATTCCGGGGAGCTGTTTTTT

len: 13
abundance: .
d_gene: TRBD2
v_gene: TRBV11-3
j_gene: TRBJ2-7
CDR3aa: CASSQSGNHEQYF
CDR3nt: TGTGCCAGCAGCCAGAGCGGGAACCACGAGCAGTACTTC

len: 18
abundance: .
d_gene: .
v_gene: TRBV23-1
j_gene: TRBJ1-6
CDR3aa: CASSQSELADSYNSPLHF
CDR3nt: TGCGCCAGCAGTCAAAGTGAACTCGCCGACTCCTATAATTCACCCCTCCACTTT

len: 16
abundance: .
d_gene: TRBD1
v_gene: TRBV6-2/TRBV6-3
j_gene: TRBJ1-5
CDR3aa: CASSYSGTGGRQPQHF
CDR3nt: TGTGCCAGCAGTTACTCCGGGACAGGGGGTCGACAGCCCCAGCATTTT

len: 14
abundance: .
d_gene: .
v_gene: TRBV2
j_gene: TRBJ2-7
CDR3aa: CASSEPGEGYEQYF
CDR3nt: TGTGCCAGCAGTGAGCCAGGGGAAGGCTACGAGCAGTACTTC

len: 13
abundance: .
d_gene: .
v_gene: TRBV6-2/TRBV6-3
j_gene: TRBJ2-1
CDR3aa: CASSWTTYNEQFF
CDR3nt: TGTGCCAGCAGTTGGACTACTTACAATGAGCAGTTCTTC